Following are 30 T cell receptor beta chains from one sample sequenced in a study of OX40 agonist ivuxolimab in advanced cancers. This table comes from immunoSEQ multiplex PCR, and its TCRdb copy is limited to in-frame clones, with some not included. This table has approximately 70,000 clones, approximately 80% appearing once. The specimen comprised CD4+ or CD8+ T cells sorted from blood, sampled in a trial of the OX40 agonist ivuxolimab. These TCRs come from an adult with an advanced solid tumor such as melanoma, head and neck, liver or kidney cancer.

This clone was observed a single time. The CDR3: CASSGPGGIGAEAFF. CDR3 nucleotides: TGCGCCAGCAGCGGACCGGGGGGGATAGGCGCTGAAGCTTTCTTT. This rearrangement joins TRBV5-1 to TRBJ1-1; the D gene is possibly TRBD1 (5 bases). V lost 4 bases to trimming and J lost 6 bases, with 19 bases between them. Germline CDR1 is SGHRS and CDR2 is YFSETQ. The CDR3 is made up of 15 amino acids.

This chain connects TRBV6-1 to TRBJ1-2, with 7 bases fitting TRBD1. The CDR3 runs to 12 residues. CDR1 is MNHNS and CDR2 is SASEGT in the germline V gene. V gave up 6 bases and J gave up 4 bases; unmatched junction bases: 2. The CDR3 DNA reads as TGTGCCAGCAGGACAGGGAGCTATGGCTACACCTTC. Translated: CASRTGSYGYTF.

V usage is TRBV7-9 and J usage is TRBJ1-1; unclear D gene. CDR3 length equals 14 residues. Trimming stripped 1 base from V and 1 base from J, with 7 bases between. Germline CDR1 is SEHNR and CDR2 is FQNEAQ (reference sequence). Here the CDR3 reads CASSLETRNTEAFF. The CDR3 nucleotides read TGTGCCAGCAGCTTAGAAACCAGGAACACTGAAGCTTTCTTT.

This chain connects TRBV5-1 to TRBJ2-3; TRBD1 agrees at 11 bases. Germline CDR1 and CDR2: SGHRS and YFSETQ. The V and J ends lost 4 bases and 2 bases, in that order; junction bases with no gene match: 6. The CDR3 spans 16 residues. For the CDR3, the DNA is TGCGCCAGCAGCCACGGACAGGGGGCTAACACAGATACGCAGTATTTT. Its translation: CASSHGQGANTDTQYF.

J is TRBJ1-4 and V is TRBV29-1; D is possibly TRBD1 (5 bases). This CDR3 contains 14 residues. The V and J ends lost 5 bases and 2 bases respectively, with 12 bases between them. CDR1 is SQVTM and CDR2 is ANQGSEA in the germline V gene. In nucleotides, the CDR3 is TGCAGCGTTAGGGTCAGGGCGACTAATGAAAAACTGTTTTTT. Translated, it gives CSVRVRATNEKLFF.

The chain joins TRBV28 to TRBJ1-1; D gene uncertain. V was shortened by 3 bases and J by 2 bases, with 16 bases between the two germline ends. Germline values: CDR1 MDHEN, CDR2 SYDVKM. CDR3 length: 16 amino acids. The CDR3 nucleotides read TGTGCCAGCAGTTTGGGTCTATGGCAGACTAACACTGAAGCTTTCTTT. The encoded protein is CASSLGLWQTNTEAFF.

This clone was observed once. The genes are TRBV19 and TRBJ2-7; perhaps D is TRBD1 or TRBD2 (5 bases each). Trimming cost V 11 bases and J 4 bases, with 18 bases left between them. CDR1 LNHDA and CDR2 SQIVND come from the germline V gene (reference sequence). The CDR3 is made up of 13 amino acids. DNA for the CDR3: TGTGCCTCACGCCCGGGGCCTTCTTACGAGCAGTACTTC. Amino acids: CASRPGPSYEQYF.

J is TRBJ2-3 and V is TRBV7-8; D is perhaps TRBD2 (5 bases). There are 16 residues in the CDR3. CDR1 is SGHVS and CDR2 is FQNEAQ in the germline V gene. The ends were cut back, 2 bases at V and 2 bases at J, with 14 bases in the middle. Written as DNA, the CDR3 is TGTGCCAGCAGCTTAAAGTTTCGGGAAGCCACAGATACGCAGTATTTT. As protein: CASSLKFREATDTQYF.

This chain joins TRBV7-7 and TRBJ2-2; D is possibly TRBD1 or TRBD2 (5 bases each). Between the trimmed V and J ends, which lost 3 bases and 4 bases, there was a span of 9 bases. This CDR3 comprises 14 residues. In germline, CDR1 is SSHAT, CDR2 FNYEAQ (reference sequence). The CDR3 nucleotides read TGTGCCAGCAGCTTCCGGGGCGTCACCGGGGAGCTGTTTTTT. Amino acid sequence: CASSFRGVTGELFF.

This chain uses TRBV20-1 with TRBJ2-7; D remains unclear. The CDR3 runs to 10 residues. Deletions cut 4 bases from V and 4 bases from J, with 5 bases between. From germline, CDR1 is DFQATT and CDR2 SNEGSKA (reference sequence). The CDR3 DNA sequence: TGCAGTGCTAAGGGTTACGAGCAGTACTTC. Protein product: CSAKGYEQYF.

This clone was observed once. This chain links TRBV5-1 with TRBJ2-5; D may correspond to TRBD1 or TRBD2 (5 bases each). V shed 4 bases and J shed 2 bases, with 12 bases lying between them. Germline V gene sequence: CDR1 SGHRS, CDR2 YFSETQ. The CDR3 has 14 amino acids. This CDR3 reads CASSTGTLQETQYF. The CDR3 region has the DNA TGCGCCAGCAGCACCGGGACCCTTCAAGAGACCCAGTACTTC.

Written as DNA, the CDR3 is TGTGCCAGCAGCTTAGCGTTCCATAGCTCCTACGAGCAGTACTTC. It yields the protein CASSLAFHSSYEQYF. The chain combines TRBV7-9 with TRBJ2-7; D is ambiguous. Germline CDR1 is SEHNR and CDR2 is FQNEAQ (reference sequence). The CDR3 has 15 amino acids. The V end lost 0 bases, the J end lost 0 bases, and 9 bases lay between the germline ends.

As DNA, the CDR3 is TGTGCCAGCAGCCTCAGGGGCGCACGAGCTTTCTTT. This codes for CASSLRGARAFF. The V call is TRBV14, the J call TRBJ1-1, with D possibly TRBD1 on 6 matching bases. V lost 4 bases and J lost 10, with 13 bases in between. Germline V gene lookup returns CDR1 SGHDN and CDR2 FVKESK. This CDR3 is 12 amino acids long.

This clone came up once. This sequence joins TRBV4-1 and TRBJ2-7; no clear D gene. Per germline, CDR1 MGHRA and CDR2 YSYEKL. V was clipped by 6 bases and J by 7 bases, with 16 bases between them. CDR3 length: 13 residues. The CDR3 region is CASRRSPAEEQYF. For the CDR3, the DNA is TGCGCCAGCAGACGAAGTCCGGCGGAAGAGCAGTACTTC.

The gene calls are TRBV7-7 and TRBJ2-2; D not certain. V lost 5 bases, J lost 4 bases, and 11 bases lay in between. Germline lookup yields CDR1 SSHAT and CDR2 FNYEAQ (reference sequence). The CDR3 is made up of 14 amino acids. The CDR3 loop reads CASSPRERTGELFF. The CDR3 coding sequence is TGTGCCAGCAGCCCCCGCGAGCGCACCGGGGAGCTGTTTTTT.

The genes are TRBV11-2 and TRBJ1-6, with D uncertain. This CDR3 is built from 14 residues. V was shortened by 8 bases and J by 6 bases, with 14 bases between the two germline ends. In germline, CDR1 is SGHAT, CDR2 FQNNGV. The chain's CDR3 is CASSYGVGNSPLHF. CDR3 in DNA: TGTGCCAGCTCCTATGGGGTGGGTAATTCACCCCTCCACTTT.

V usage is TRBV7-8 and J usage is TRBJ2-7, with D maybe TRBD1 (7 bases). This CDR3 spans 18 amino acids. Germline V gives CDR1 SGHVS, CDR2 FQNEAQ. V gave up 4 bases and J gave up 1 base, with 23 bases separating them. The CDR3 DNA reads as TGTGCCAGCAGCTCTAGGGAGGACAGGCCCCACACATCCTACGAGCAGTACTTC. This codes for CASSSREDRPHTSYEQYF.

The chain uses TRBV5-1 and TRBJ2-2; 10 nucleotides match TRBD2. Germline assignment: CDR1 SGHRS and CDR2 YFSETQ. V lost 7 bases, J lost 8 bases, and 11 bases stayed unmatched. This CDR3 has 15 residues. The CDR3 protein is CASESGGASGGELFF. The CDR3 nucleotides read TGCGCCAGCGAGAGCGGGGGGGCCTCTGGAGGGGAGCTGTTTTTT.

J is TRBJ2-1 and V is TRBV2, with D perhaps TRBD2 (6 bases). V was shortened by 3 bases and J by 12 bases, with 12 bases between the two germline ends. This CDR3 is 12 amino acids long. Germline V CDR1 and CDR2: SNHLY, FYNNEI. The DNA of the CDR3 is TGTGCCAGCAGTGAGGGACTTATGGGGCAGTTCTTC. This translates into CASSEGLMGQFF.

This chain links TRBV30 with TRBJ1-2, with D possibly being TRBD1 (5 bases). The CDR3 is 14 amino acids. CDR1 GTSNPN and CDR2 SVGIG come from the germline V gene (reference sequence). The V and J ends lost 3 bases and 8 bases respectively, with 19 bases between them. The CDR3 DNA reads as TGTGCCTGGAGCGCCGTGTCAGGGAGAAGCGGCTACACCTTC. Translated, it gives CAWSAVSGRSGYTF. Full variable domain (missing parts from reference TRBV30 and TRBJ1-2): SQTIHQWPATLVQPVGSPLSLECTVEGTSNPNLYWYRQAAGRGLQLLFYSVGIGQISSEVPQNLSASRPQDRQFILSSKKLLLSDSGFYLCAWSAVSGRSGYTFGSGTRLTVV.

The chain carries TRBV27 and TRBJ2-7; D possibly corresponds to TRBD2 (7 bases). Trimming shortened V by 6 bases and J by 5 bases, and 14 bases separated the two germline ends. Germline values: CDR1 MNHEY, CDR2 SMNVEV (reference sequence). This CDR3 contains 13 residues. Written as DNA, the CDR3 is TGTGCCAGCAGCCTAAGGGGGGGCCACGAGCAGTACTTC. Translation gives CASSLRGGHEQYF.

The rearrangement joins TRBV19 to TRBJ2-7; TRBD2 matches at 8 bases. Germline V gene lookup returns CDR1 LNHDA and CDR2 SQIVND (reference sequence). The length of the CDR3 is 15 residues. The ends lost 8 bases at V and 5 bases at J; junction bases unmatched: 14. The CDR3 DNA reads as TGTGCCAGTCAGCGGGGGTCCCTTTCGAGCAACGAGCAGTACTTC. It is translated as CASQRGSLSSNEQYF.

This clone occurred once. V usage is TRBV12-5 and J usage is TRBJ2-5, with TRBD2 identical over 8 bases. V shed 5 bases and J 2 bases; nucleotides not matched to a gene: 13. Germline values: CDR1 LGHNT, CDR2 FRNRAP. The CDR3 length is 17 residues. The CDR3 DNA reads as TGTGCTAGTGGTCACGGGGGGGCGACGTTCCCACAAGAGACCCAGTACTTC. This gives the protein CASGHGGATFPQETQYF.

J is TRBJ2-3 and V is TRBV6-6; D perhaps matches TRBD2 (5 bases). The V end lost 4 bases, the J end lost 2 bases, and 13 bases lay between the germline ends. The CDR3 has 15 residues. The germline V gene encodes CDR1 MNHNY and CDR2 SVGAGI (reference sequence). The DNA for the CDR3 is TGTGCCAGCAGTTGGACTCGCCCGCCCACAGATACGCAGTATTTT. Translation gives CASSWTRPPTDTQYF.

The gene calls are TRBV29-1 and TRBJ2-2; 12 positions match TRBD2. V was clipped by 4 bases and J by 4 bases; unmatched bases: 10. CDR1 and CDR2 from the germline V gene are SQVTM and ANQGSEA. The CDR3 sequence is 17 residues long. CDR3 in DNA: TGCAGCGTTGTAGGGCTAGCGGGGGGGCCGGTCACCGGGGAGCTGTTTTTT. Protein: CSVVGLAGGPVTGELFF.

The rearrangement uses TRBV13 and TRBJ1-2, with D unclear. CDR1 is PRHDT and CDR2 is FYEKMQ in the germline V gene (reference sequence). Trimming shortened V by 3 bases and J by 3 bases, and 5 bases separated the two germline ends. CDR3 length: 12 amino acids. This CDR3 is CASSLRDYGYTF. CDR3 DNA sequence: TGTGCCAGCAGCTTGAGGGACTATGGCTACACCTTC.

The rearrangement links TRBV4-1 to TRBJ1-4; 9 nucleotides match TRBD1. The germline V gene has CDR1 MGHRA and CDR2 YSYEKL. V dropped 1 base and J dropped 6; count of bases not matched to a gene: 3. The CDR3 has 15 amino acids. This CDR3 is CASSQVWDRDEKLFF. CDR3 sequence (DNA): TGCGCCAGCAGCCAAGTTTGGGACAGGGATGAAAAACTGTTTTTT.

CDR3 amino acids: CASSIGSAGGQETQYF. CDR3 nucleotide sequence: TGCGCCAGCAGCATCGGCTCGGCGGGGGGCCAAGAGACCCAGTACTTC. V is TRBV5-1 and J is TRBJ2-5; 8 bases are a match to TRBD2. With 4 bases clipped from V and 1 base from J, the junction kept 9 bases outside the gene matches. The CDR3 has 16 amino acids. Germline loops: CDR1 SGHRS, CDR2 YFSETQ. Using reference TRBV5-1 and TRBJ2-5 for the parts outside the CDR3, the full variable domain is KAGVTQTPRYLIKTRGQQVTLSCSPISGHRSVSWYQQTPGQGLQFLFEYFSETQRNKGNFPGRFSGRQFSNSRSEMNVSTLELGDSALYLCASSIGSAGGQETQYFGPGTRLLVL.

The chain carries TRBV5-4 and TRBJ1-2; D unresolved. Trimming took off 1 base at V and 8 bases at J, with 15 bases between the two ends. The CDR3 covers 14 residues. The germline CDR1 and CDR2 sequences are SGHNT and YYREEE (reference sequence). This chain's CDR3 is CASSLILFGKGYTF. The CDR3 DNA follows: TGTGCCAGCAGCTTGATTTTATTCGGTAAAGGCTACACCTTC.

The rearrangement uses TRBV7-2 and TRBJ1-3; the D gene is possibly TRBD1 (6 bases). This CDR3 spans 13 amino acids. Trimming stripped 5 bases from V and 6 bases from J, with 11 bases between. Germline values: CDR1 SGHTA, CDR2 FQGNSA. For the CDR3, the DNA is TGTGCCAGCAGCCTACAGGGACCAAACACCATATATTTT. It specifies CASSLQGPNTIYF. Filled out from reference TRBV7-2 and TRBJ1-3, the complete variable domain reads GAGVSQSPSNKVTEKGKDVELRCDPISGHTALYWYRQSLGQGLEFLIYFQGNSAPDKSGLPSDRFSAERTGGSVSTLTIQRTQQEDSAVYLCASSLQGPNTIYFGEGSWLTVV.